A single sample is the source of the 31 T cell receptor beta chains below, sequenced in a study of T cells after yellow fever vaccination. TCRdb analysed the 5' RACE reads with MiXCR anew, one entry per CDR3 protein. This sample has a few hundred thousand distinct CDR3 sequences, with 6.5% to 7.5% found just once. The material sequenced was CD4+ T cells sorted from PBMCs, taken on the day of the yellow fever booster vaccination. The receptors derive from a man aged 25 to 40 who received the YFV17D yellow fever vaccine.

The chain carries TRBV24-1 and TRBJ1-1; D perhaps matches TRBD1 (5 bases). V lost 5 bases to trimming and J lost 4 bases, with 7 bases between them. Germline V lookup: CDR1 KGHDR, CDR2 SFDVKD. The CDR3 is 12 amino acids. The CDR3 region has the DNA TGTGCCACCAGTGGGGGGAGCACTGAAGCTTTCTTT. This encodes CATSGGSTEAFF.

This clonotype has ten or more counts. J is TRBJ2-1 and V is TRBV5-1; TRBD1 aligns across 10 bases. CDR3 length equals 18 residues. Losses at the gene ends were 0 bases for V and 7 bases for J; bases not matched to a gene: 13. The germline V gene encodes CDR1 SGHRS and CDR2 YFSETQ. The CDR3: CASSLEPPGTGARNEQFF. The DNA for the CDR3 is TGCGCCAGCAGCTTGGAACCACCCGGGACAGGGGCCCGGAATGAGCAGTTCTTC.

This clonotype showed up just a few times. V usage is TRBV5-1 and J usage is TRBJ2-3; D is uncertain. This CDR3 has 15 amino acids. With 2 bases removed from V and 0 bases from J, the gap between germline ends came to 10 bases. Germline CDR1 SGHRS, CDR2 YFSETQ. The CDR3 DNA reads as TGCGCCAGCAGCTTAGAACCAACTAGCACAGATACGCAGTATTTT. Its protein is CASSLEPTSTDTQYF.

The CDR3 region has the DNA TGCGCCAGCACGCGGACAGGGGGCGTGGAGGAGACCCAGTACTTC. Protein: CASTRTGGVEETQYF. The J gene is TRBJ2-5, the V gene TRBV5-1; 11 bases are a match to TRBD1. The V gene end was trimmed by 6 bases and the J gene end by 5 bases; junction bases not matched to a gene: 9. The CDR3 runs to 15 residues. CDR1 is SGHRS and CDR2 is YFSETQ in the germline V gene.

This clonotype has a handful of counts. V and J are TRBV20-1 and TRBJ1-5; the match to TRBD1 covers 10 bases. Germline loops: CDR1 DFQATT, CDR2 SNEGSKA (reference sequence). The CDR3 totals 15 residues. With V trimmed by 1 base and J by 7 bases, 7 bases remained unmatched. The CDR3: CSARVGGQGWQPQHF. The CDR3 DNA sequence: TGCAGTGCTAGAGTAGGGGGACAGGGGTGGCAGCCCCAGCATTTT.

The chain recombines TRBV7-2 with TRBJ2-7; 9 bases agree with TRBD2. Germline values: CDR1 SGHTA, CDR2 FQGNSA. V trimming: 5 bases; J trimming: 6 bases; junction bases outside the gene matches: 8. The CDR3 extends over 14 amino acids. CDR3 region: CASSPSGVKSEQYF. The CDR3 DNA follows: TGTGCCAGCAGCCCTAGCGGGGTAAAGTCCGAGCAGTACTTC. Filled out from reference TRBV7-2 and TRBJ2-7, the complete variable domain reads GAGVSQSPSNKVTEKGKDVELRCDPISGHTALYWYRQSLGQGLEFLIYFQGNSAPDKSGLPSDRFSAERTGGSVSTLTIQRTQQEDSAVYLCASSPSGVKSEQYFGPGTRLTVT.

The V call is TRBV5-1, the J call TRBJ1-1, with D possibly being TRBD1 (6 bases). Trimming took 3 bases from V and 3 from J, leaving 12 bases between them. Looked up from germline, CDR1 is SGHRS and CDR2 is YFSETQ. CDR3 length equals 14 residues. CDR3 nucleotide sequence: TGCGCCAGCAGCTCGGACTGGGGGCACACTGAAGCTTTCTTT. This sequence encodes CASSSDWGHTEAFF.

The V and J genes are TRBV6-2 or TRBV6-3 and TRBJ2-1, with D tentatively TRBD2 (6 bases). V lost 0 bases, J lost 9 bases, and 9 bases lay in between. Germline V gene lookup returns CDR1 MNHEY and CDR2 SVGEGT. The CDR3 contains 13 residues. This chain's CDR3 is CASSYSRGLEQFF. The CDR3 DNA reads TGTGCCAGCAGTTACTCGCGGGGCCTTGAGCAGTTCTTC.

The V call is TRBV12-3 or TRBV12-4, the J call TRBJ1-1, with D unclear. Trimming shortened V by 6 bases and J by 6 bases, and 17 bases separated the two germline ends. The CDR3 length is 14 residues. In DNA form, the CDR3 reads TGTGCCAGCAGCTTTGATCGAGCAGGCGCTGAAGCTTTCTTT. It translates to CASSFDRAGAEAFF.

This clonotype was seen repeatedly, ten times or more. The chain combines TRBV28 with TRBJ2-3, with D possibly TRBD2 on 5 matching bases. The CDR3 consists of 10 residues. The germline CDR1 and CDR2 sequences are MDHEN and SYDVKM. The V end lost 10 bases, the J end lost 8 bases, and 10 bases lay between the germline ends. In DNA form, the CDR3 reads TGTGCCACCGCCGAGGGTACGCAGTATTTT. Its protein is CATAEGTQYF.

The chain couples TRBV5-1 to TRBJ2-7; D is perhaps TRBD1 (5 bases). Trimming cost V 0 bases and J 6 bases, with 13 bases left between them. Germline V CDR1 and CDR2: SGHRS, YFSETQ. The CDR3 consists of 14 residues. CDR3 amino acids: CASSLADTLREQYF. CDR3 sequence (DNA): TGCGCCAGCAGCTTGGCGGACACCCTCCGCGAGCAGTACTTC.

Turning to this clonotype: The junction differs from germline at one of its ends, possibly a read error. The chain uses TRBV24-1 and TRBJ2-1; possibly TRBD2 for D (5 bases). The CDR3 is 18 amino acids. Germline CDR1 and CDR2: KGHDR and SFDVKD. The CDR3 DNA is TGTGCCACCAGTGATCGAGGGCCTTCCAGGTTAGCCTACTATGAGCAGTTCTTC. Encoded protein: CATSDRGPSRLAYYEQFF.

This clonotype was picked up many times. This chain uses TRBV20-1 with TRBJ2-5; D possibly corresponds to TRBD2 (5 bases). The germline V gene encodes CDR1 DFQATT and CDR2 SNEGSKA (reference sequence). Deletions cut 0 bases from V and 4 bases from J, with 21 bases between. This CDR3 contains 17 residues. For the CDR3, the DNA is TGCAGTGCTAGAGACGTTCGAAATTGGGAGATGGGAGAGACCCAGTACTTC. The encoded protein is CSARDVRNWEMGETQYF.

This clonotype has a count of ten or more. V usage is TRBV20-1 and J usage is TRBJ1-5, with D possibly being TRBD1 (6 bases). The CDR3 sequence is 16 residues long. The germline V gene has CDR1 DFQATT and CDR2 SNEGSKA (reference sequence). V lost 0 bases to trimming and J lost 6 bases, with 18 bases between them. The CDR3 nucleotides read TGCAGTGCTAGAGAAGGTGCCGCAGGGGAAGGTCAGCCCCAGCATTTT. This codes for CSAREGAAGEGQPQHF.

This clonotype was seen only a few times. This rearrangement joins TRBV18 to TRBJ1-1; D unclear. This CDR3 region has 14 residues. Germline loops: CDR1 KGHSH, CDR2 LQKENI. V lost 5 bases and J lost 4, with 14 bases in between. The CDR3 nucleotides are TGTGCCAGCTCAAGCAAGTTAGGAGGCACTGAAGCTTTCTTT. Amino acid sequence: CASSSKLGGTEAFF.

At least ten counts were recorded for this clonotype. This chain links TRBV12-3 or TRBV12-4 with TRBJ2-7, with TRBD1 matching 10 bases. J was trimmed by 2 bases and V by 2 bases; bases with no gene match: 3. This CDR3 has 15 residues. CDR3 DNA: TGTGCCAGCAGTTTAACCGGGACAGGGGCCTACGAGCAGTACTTC. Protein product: CASSLTGTGAYEQYF.

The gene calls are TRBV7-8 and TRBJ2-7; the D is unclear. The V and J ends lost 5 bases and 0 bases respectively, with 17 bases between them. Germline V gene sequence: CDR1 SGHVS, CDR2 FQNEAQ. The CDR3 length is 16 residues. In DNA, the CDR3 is TGTGCCAGCAGCCCGGGCGGTGTCTATGCCTCCTACGAGCAGTACTTC. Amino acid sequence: CASSPGGVYASYEQYF.

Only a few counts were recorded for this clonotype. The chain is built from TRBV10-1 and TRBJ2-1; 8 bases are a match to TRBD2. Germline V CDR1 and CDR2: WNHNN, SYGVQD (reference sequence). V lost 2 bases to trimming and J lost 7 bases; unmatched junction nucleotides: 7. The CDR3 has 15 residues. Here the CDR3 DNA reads TGCGCCAGCAGTGAGGAGGCGGGAGGATGGAATGAGCAGTTCTTC. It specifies CASSEEAGGWNEQFF.

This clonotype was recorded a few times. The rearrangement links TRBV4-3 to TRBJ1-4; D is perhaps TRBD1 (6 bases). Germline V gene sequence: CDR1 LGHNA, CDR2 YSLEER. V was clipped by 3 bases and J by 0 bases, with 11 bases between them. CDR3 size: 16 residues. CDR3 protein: CASSQKTGTTNEKLFF. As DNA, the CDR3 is TGCGCCAGCAGCCAGAAAACAGGGACAACTAATGAAAAACTGTTTTTT.

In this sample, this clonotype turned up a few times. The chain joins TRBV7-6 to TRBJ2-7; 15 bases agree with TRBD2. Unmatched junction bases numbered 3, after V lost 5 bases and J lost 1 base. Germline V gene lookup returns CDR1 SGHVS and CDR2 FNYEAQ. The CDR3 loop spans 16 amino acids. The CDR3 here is CASSAGLAGGSYEQYF. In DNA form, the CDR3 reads TGTGCCAGCAGCGCCGGACTAGCGGGAGGGTCCTACGAGCAGTACTTC. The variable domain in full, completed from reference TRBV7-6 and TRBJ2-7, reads GAGVSQSPRYKVTKRGQDVALRCDPISGHVSLYWYRQALGQGPEFLTYFNYEAQQDKSGLPNDRFSAERPEGSISTLTIQRTEQRDSAMYRCASSAGLAGGSYEQYFGPGTRLTVT.

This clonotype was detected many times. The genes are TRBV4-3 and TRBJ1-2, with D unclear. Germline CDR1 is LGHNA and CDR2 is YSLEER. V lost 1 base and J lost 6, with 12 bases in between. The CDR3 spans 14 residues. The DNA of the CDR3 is TGCGCCAGCAGCCAAGCCTTTGCCGTAGATGGCTACACCTTC. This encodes CASSQAFAVDGYTF.

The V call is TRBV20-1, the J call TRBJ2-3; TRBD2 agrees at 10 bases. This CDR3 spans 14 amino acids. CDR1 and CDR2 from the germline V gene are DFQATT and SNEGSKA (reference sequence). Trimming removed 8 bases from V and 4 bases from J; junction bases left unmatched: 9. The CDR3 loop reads CSSGTSEQADTQYF. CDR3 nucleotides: TGCAGTTCAGGGACTAGCGAGCAGGCAGATACGCAGTATTTT.

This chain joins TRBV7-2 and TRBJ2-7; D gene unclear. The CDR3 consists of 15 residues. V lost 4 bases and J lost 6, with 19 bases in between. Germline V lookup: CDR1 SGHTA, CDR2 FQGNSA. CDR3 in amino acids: CASSSQGALGSEQYF. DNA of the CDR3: TGTGCCAGCAGCTCCCAAGGCGCCCTAGGTAGCGAGCAGTACTTC.

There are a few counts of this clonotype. The CDR3 reads CSGGKGFTDTQYF. As DNA, the CDR3 is TGCAGCGGGGGGAAGGGGTTTACAGATACGCAGTATTTT. The rearrangement uses TRBV29-1 and TRBJ2-3; TRBD1 or TRBD2 may be the D gene (5 bases each). This CDR3 contains 13 residues. V was pared by 7 bases and J by 3 bases, with 14 bases between. Germline values: CDR1 SQVTM, CDR2 ANQGSEA.

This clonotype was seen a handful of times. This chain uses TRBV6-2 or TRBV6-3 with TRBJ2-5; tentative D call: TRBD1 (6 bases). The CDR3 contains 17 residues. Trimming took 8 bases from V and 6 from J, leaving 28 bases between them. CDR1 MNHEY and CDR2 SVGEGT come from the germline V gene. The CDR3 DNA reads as TGTGCCAGCCTCCCTCGAGACTCAGACAGGACGGGAAAGACCCAGTACTTC. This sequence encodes CASLPRDSDRTGKTQYF.

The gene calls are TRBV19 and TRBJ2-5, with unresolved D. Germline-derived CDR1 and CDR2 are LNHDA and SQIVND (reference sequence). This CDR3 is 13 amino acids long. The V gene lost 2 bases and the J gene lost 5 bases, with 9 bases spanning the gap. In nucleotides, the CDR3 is TGTGCCAGTAGTATAAGGCCATGGGAGACCCAGTACTTC. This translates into CASSIRPWETQYF. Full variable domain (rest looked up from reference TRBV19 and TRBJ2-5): DGGITQSPKYLFRKEGQNVTLSCEQNLNHDAMYWYRQDPGQGLRLIYYSQIVNDFQKGDIAEGYSVSREKKESFPLTVTSAQKNPTAFYLCASSIRPWETQYFGPGTRLLVL.

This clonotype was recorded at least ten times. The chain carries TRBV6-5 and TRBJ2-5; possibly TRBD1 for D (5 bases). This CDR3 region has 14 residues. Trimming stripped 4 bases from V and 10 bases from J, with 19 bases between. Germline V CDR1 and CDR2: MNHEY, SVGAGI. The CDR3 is CASSLLGAGNDQYF. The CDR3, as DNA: TGTGCCAGCAGTTTACTCGGAGCAGGGAACGACCAGTACTTC.

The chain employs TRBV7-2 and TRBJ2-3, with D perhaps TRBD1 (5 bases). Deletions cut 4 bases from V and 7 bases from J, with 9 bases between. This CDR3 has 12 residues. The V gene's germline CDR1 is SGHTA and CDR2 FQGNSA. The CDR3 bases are TGTGCCAGCAGCTCTAGACAGCATACGCAGTATTTT. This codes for CASSSRQHTQYF.

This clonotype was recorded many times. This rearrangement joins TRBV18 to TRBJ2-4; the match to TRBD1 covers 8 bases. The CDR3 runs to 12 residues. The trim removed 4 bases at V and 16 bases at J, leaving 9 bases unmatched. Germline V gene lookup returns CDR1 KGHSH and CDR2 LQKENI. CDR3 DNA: TGTGCCAGCTCACACAAGGACAGGGCAGACTACTTC. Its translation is CASSHKDRADYF.

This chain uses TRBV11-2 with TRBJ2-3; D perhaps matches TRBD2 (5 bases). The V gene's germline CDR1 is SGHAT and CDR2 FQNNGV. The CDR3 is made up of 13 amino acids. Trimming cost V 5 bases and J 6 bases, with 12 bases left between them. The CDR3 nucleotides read TGTGCCAGCAGCCCCGGGGTCTGGGATACGCAGTATTTT. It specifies CASSPGVWDTQYF.

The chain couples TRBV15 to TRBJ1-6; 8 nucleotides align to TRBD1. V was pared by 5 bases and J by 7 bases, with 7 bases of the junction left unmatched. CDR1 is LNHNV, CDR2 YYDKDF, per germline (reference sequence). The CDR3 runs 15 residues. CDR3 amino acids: CATSDAGGRNSPLHF. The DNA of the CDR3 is TGTGCCACCAGCGACGCAGGGGGCAGAAATTCACCCCTCCACTTT.